This TCR beta chain derives from a study of blood T cell repertoires in COVID-19. The overall study: Whether acute or convalescent, the COVID-19 samples came from the United States, Italy and Spain.

This CDR3 comprises 12 residues. V gave up 3 bases and J gave up 6 bases, with 8 bases separating them. CDR1 is SGDLS and CDR2 is YYNGEE in the germline V gene. Repertoires were generated with immunoSEQ multiplex PCR, while TCRdb's copy carries only in-frame clones and drops some. This sample has roughly 110,000 clones; around nine tenths occur once, and the top ten carry more than 7%. The sample consisted of peripheral blood. The J gene is TRBJ2-3, the V gene TRBV9; the D gene is possibly TRBD2 (5 bases). This clonotype originated in a woman between 70 and 85 years old who had recovered from COVID-19. In nucleotides, the CDR3 is TGTGCCAGCAGCGGGACTGGGGATACGCAGTATTTT. This sequence encodes CASSGTGDTQYF.